The rows below give T cell receptor beta chains drawn from one sample of a study of patients and donors after allogeneic stem cell transplantation. TCRdb independently ran MiXCR on the RT-PCR reads; one entry per CDR3 protein. The sample gives 800,000 to 1,000,000 distinct CDR3 sequences, over 15% of which show up once; around 6% is in the top ten. Source material: blood, either unsorted or a sorted T cell fraction (not recorded which). The receptors stem from a human donor who was either an allogeneic HSCT recipient or a stem cell or donor lymphocyte infusion donor (not recorded which). It is not recorded whose cells these are; they may come from a transplant donor. The CDR3 runs from the conserved cysteine through the conserved F or W. Each record gives: D gene, V gene, clone size, J gene, CDR3 DNA, CDR3 protein. The D gene is left open where the match is weak. Not every row has a clone size; where given, it reads once, few, many or a size class.

NA	TRBV5-1	few	TRBJ1-6	TGCGCCAGCCGGTTTGGAGCACGGGATTATAATTCACCCCTCCACTTT	CASRFGARDYNSPLHF
TRBD1	TRBV12-3/TRBV12-4	NA	TRBJ2-2	TGTGCCAGCAGTCCGGGCACAGGGGCGCGCGGGGAGCTGTTTTTT	CASSPGTGARGELFF
TRBD2	TRBV12-3/TRBV12-4	many	TRBJ2-1	TGTGCCAGCAGACCCGGGACTAGCAGCTACAATGAGCAGTTCTTC	CASRPGTSSYNEQFF
NA	TRBV5-6	few	TRBJ1-6	TGTGCCAGCAGCCTACTTCCGAGCTCCTATAATTCACCCCTCCACTTT	CASSLLPSSYNSPLHF
NA	TRBV5-6	few	TRBJ2-1	TGTGCCAGCAGCTCGGGAGAGGTTAAGGACCATGAGCAGTTCTTC	CASSSGEVKDHEQFF
TRBD1	TRBV6-1	NA	TRBJ2-7	TGTGCCAGCAGACTATCGGGACAGGGGGTGGGTTACGAGCAGTACTTC	CASRLSGQGVGYEQYF
NA	TRBV5-1	once	TRBJ1-1	TGCGCCAGCAGCTTGGAAGGACCTAAAGCTTTCTTT	CASSLEGPKAFF
TRBD1	TRBV15	NA	TRBJ1-2	TGTGCCACCAGCAGAGATAAAGGACAGGGGAATGGCTACACCTTC	CATSRDKGQGNGYTF
NA	TRBV6-1	NA	TRBJ1-1	TGTGCCAGCAGCCTAAAGGGCCAGGGGTCTAACACTGAAGCTTTCTTT	CASSLKGQGSNTEAFF
TRBD2	TRBV4-1	few	TRBJ2-3	TGCGCCAGCAGCCAAGCGAGTCTAGCGGGAGGTAATGGGGCGCAGTATTTT	CASSQASLAGGNGAQYF
TRBD1	TRBV5-1	NA	TRBJ1-5	TGCGCCAGCAGCTTGGGACAGGGGGCATGGCAGCCCCAGCATTTT	CASSLGQGAWQPQHF
TRBD1	TRBV6-5	NA	TRBJ1-2	TGTGCCAGCAGTTTCGGACAGGAAGTTAATGGCTACACCTTC	CASSFGQEVNGYTF
NA	TRBV7-2	NA	TRBJ2-2	TGTGCCAGCAAGCAAGCCGCGAACACCGGGGAGCTGTTTTTT	CASKQAANTGELFF
TRBD1	TRBV12-3/TRBV12-4	many	TRBJ2-6	TGTGCCAGCAGTCCAGGGACAGGGGGATTCTCTGGGGCCAACGTCCTGACTTTC	CASSPGTGGFSGANVLTF